This T cell receptor (beta chain) was observed in a study of T cells in Graves' hyperthyroidism and ophthalmopathy. Looked up from germline, CDR1 is MNHEY and CDR2 is SMNVEV (reference sequence). This CDR3 contains 12 residues. RNA transcripts served as the template for amplifying TCR beta CDR3 regions. HTBI primers were employed in a first-round RT-PCR of the TCR CDR3. TCRdb used MiXCR to reprocess the multiplex PCR reads, holding one entry per CDR3 protein. The repertoire holds 550,000 to 600,000 distinct CDR3 sequences, with about 14% as singletons. A note on this clonotype: It may be a read error: a sequence one base away is much more abundant.

Sequenced: blood. The gene calls are TRBV27 and TRBJ2-7; D possibly corresponds to TRBD1 (6 bases). This sequence originates from a woman under 30 with Graves' ophthalmopathy. CDR3 amino acids: CAGSLGGAEQYF. The CDR3 nucleotides are TGTGCCGGCAGTTTAGGGGGTGCCGAGCAGTACTTC.